These 21 T cell receptor beta chains came from one sample sequenced in a study of CD8 T cells in ankylosing spondylitis (TCRdb year 2017). Libraries came from 5' RACE. The instrument was an Illumina HiSeq 2500. Starting from the raw public reads, TCRdb applied fastp trimming at Q25, assembled clones with MiXCR and retained in-frame beta chains. Every distinct CDR3 protein forms one entry, paired with its most common genes and DNA. This sample has 200,000 or so distinct CDR3 sequences in its table, and about 26% of those were observed once. The top ten hold 5% to 7.5% of the sample. Sequencing was done on a sample of blood, either unsorted or a sorted T cell fraction (not recorded which). These receptors were collected from a male donor with ankylosing spondylitis or in good health (not recorded which).

This clonotype came up many times. The chain carries TRBV25-1 and TRBJ2-5; D is possibly TRBD2 (6 bases). The CDR3 consists of 12 residues. The V gene lost 2 bases and the J gene lost 8 bases, with 9 bases spanning the gap. Germline V gene lookup returns CDR1 MGHDK and CDR2 SYGVNS. The DNA of the CDR3 is TGTGCCAGCAGTGAAGGAGGGAGTACCCAGTACTTC. It is translated as CASSEGGSTQYF.

Regarding this clonotype: The DNA is omitted, as the CDR3 cannot be located on it reliably, and the CDR3 follows TCRdb's listing. The chain recombines TRBV28 with TRBJ2-2. From its first to its last residue, the CDR3 has 13 amino acids. CDR1 is MDHEN, CDR2 SYDVKM, per germline. This chain's CDR3 is CASSLVGGELFFF.

The chain couples TRBV20-1 to TRBJ1-1, with D maybe TRBD1 (6 bases). The ends were cut back, 6 bases at V and 10 bases at J, with 21 bases in the middle. Germline loops: CDR1 DFQATT, CDR2 SNEGSKA (reference sequence). The CDR3 covers 13 residues. CDR3 protein: CSALSIQGLVAFF. The CDR3 DNA is TGCAGTGCCCTGAGTATACAGGGATTGGTAGCTTTCTTT.

The CDR3 region is CASSPVPRWGAKNTDIQYF. CDR3 DNA: TGTGCCAGCAGTCCCGTCCCCAGGTGGGGGGCTAAGAACACCGACATTCAGTACTTC. This rearrangement joins TRBV27 to TRBJ2-4, with D possibly called TRBD1 or TRBD2 (6 bases each). The CDR3 runs to 19 residues. With 5 bases removed from V and 8 bases from J, the gap between germline ends came to 31 bases. The germline V gene has CDR1 MNHEY and CDR2 SMNVEV (reference sequence).

The table lists this clonotype with many counts. The chain has TRBV7-3 and TRBJ1-2, with 9 positions matching TRBD1. Germline CDR1 SGHTA, CDR2 FQGTGA. Losses at the gene ends were 2 bases for V and 8 bases for J; bases not matched to a gene: 3. CDR3 length: 13 residues. This chain's CDR3 is CASSLGQGNGYTF. In DNA form, the CDR3 reads TGTGCCAGCAGCTTAGGACAGGGGAACGGCTACACCTTC.

V usage is TRBV27 and J usage is TRBJ2-1, with TRBD2 matching over 12 bases. V gave up 5 bases and J gave up 6 bases; unmatched junction bases: 11. The germline V gene encodes CDR1 MNHEY and CDR2 SMNVEV (reference sequence). The CDR3 is 17 residues long. The chain's CDR3 is CASSKSSGRAASNEQFF. The CDR3 DNA reads TGTGCCAGCAGTAAGTCTAGCGGGAGGGCCGCAAGCAATGAGCAGTTCTTC.

The table lists this clonotype with many counts. The V gene is TRBV20-1, the J gene TRBJ1-6, with TRBD1 matching 7 bases. Germline trimming cut 5 bases from V and 10 bases from J; bases unmatched to any gene: 8. CDR1 and CDR2 from the germline V gene are DFQATT and SNEGSKA (reference sequence). This CDR3 has 13 residues. The CDR3 DNA is TGCAGTGCTCGTACAGGGGTGGAATCACCCCTCCACTTT. Amino acid sequence: CSARTGVESPLHF.

The chain employs TRBV7-8 and TRBJ2-2; tentatively, D is TRBD1 or TRBD2 (5 bases each). The CDR3 covers 15 residues. Germline V lookup: CDR1 SGHVS, CDR2 FQNEAQ. Trimming shortened V by 3 bases and J by 4 bases, and 12 bases separated the two germline ends. The CDR3 loop reads CASSFPVGTTGELFF. The CDR3, as DNA: TGTGCCAGCAGCTTTCCAGTCGGGACCACCGGGGAGCTGTTTTTT. Full variable domain (remainder filled in from reference TRBV7-8 and TRBJ2-2): GAGVSQSPRYKVAKRGQDVALRCDPISGHVSLFWYQQALGQGPEFLTYFQNEAQLDKSGLPSDRFFAERPEGSVSTLKIQRTQQEDSAVYLCASSFPVGTTGELFFGEGSRLTVL.

The table lists this clonotype with many counts. The rearrangement joins TRBV6-5 to TRBJ2-3; D is possibly TRBD2 (5 bases). V was trimmed by 5 bases and J by 7 bases, leaving 13 bases between them. The V gene's germline CDR1 is MNHEY and CDR2 SVGAGI. This CDR3 is 13 amino acids long. Written as DNA, the CDR3 is TGTGCCAGCAGTCTGGACTCGATAAATACGCAGTATTTT. This encodes CASSLDSINTQYF.

This clonotype was observed a few times. This chain links TRBV5-6 with TRBJ1-1, with no clear D. The length of the CDR3 is 14 residues. V lost 2 bases to trimming and J lost 0 bases, with 8 bases between them. The germline CDR1 and CDR2 sequences are SGHDT and YYEEEE. For the CDR3, the DNA is TGTGCCAGCAGCTTATATCGTTTGAACACTGAAGCTTTCTTT. Translation gives CASSLYRLNTEAFF. The full variable domain, rest sourced from reference TRBV5-6 and TRBJ1-1, is DAGVTQSPTHLIKTRGQQVTLRCSPKSGHDTVSWYQQALGQGPQFIFQYYEEEERQRGNFPDRFSGHQFPNYSSELNVNALLLGDSALYLCASSLYRLNTEAFFGQGTRLTVV.

The chain combines TRBV6-5 with TRBJ2-7; TRBD1 matches at 7 bases. Germline V CDR1 and CDR2: MNHEY, SVGAGI. This CDR3 has 16 residues. The V and J ends lost 0 bases and 3 bases, in that order; junction bases with no gene match: 8. The chain's CDR3 is CASSYSTTGAGYEQYF. For the CDR3, the DNA is TGTGCCAGCAGTTACTCGACTACAGGGGCGGGCTACGAGCAGTACTTC.

This clonotype was seen more than once but under ten times. V and J are TRBV7-8 and TRBJ2-7; TRBD2 matches at 13 bases. The ends lost 5 bases at V and 3 bases at J; junction bases unmatched: 7. The germline V gene has CDR1 SGHVS and CDR2 FQNEAQ. This CDR3 is 16 amino acids long. The CDR3: CASSPRTSGSGYEQYF. The CDR3 region has the DNA TGTGCCAGCAGCCCCCGGACTAGCGGGAGTGGCTACGAGCAGTACTTC.

At least ten counts were recorded for this clonotype. The genes are TRBV2 and TRBJ2-1; 11 positions match TRBD2. Germline V CDR1 and CDR2: SNHLY, FYNNEI. The V segment lost 4 bases and the J segment 7 bases; nucleotides outside the gene matches: 6. CDR3 length equals 15 residues. Here the CDR3 DNA reads TGTGCCAGCAGTGTTATAGCGGGAGGGCTTAATGAGCAGTTCTTC. This translates into CASSVIAGGLNEQFF.

The J gene is TRBJ2-7, the V gene TRBV19; the match to TRBD1 covers 9 bases. This CDR3 is built from 14 residues. Germline lookup yields CDR1 LNHDA and CDR2 SQIVND (reference sequence). V gave up 4 bases and J gave up 3 bases; unmatched junction bases: 4. This chain's CDR3 is CASSRTGAIYEQYF. In DNA, the CDR3 is TGTGCCAGTAGTAGGACAGGGGCCATCTACGAGCAGTACTTC.

This clonotype was counted many times. CDR3 loop: CASSVGLAGGPFYNEQFF. The DNA for the CDR3 is TGTGCCAGCAGCGTAGGACTAGCGGGAGGGCCTTTTTACAATGAGCAGTTCTTC. The chain is built from TRBV9 and TRBJ2-1, with 14 bases that match TRBD2. The trim removed 0 bases at V and 4 bases at J, leaving 6 bases unmatched. Germline V gene lookup returns CDR1 SGDLS and CDR2 YYNGEE. The length of the CDR3 is 18 residues.

This clonotype was counted at least ten times. The chain uses TRBV5-1 and TRBJ1-2; D not resolved. Germline CDR1 SGHRS, CDR2 YFSETQ. The CDR3 sequence is 11 residues long. V gave up 0 bases and J gave up 3 bases, with 0 bases separating them. The CDR3 is CASSLDYGYTF. CDR3 in DNA: TGCGCCAGCAGCTTGGACTATGGCTACACCTTC.

The chain recombines TRBV20-1 with TRBJ2-7, with a weak D call TRBD1 (5 bases). CDR3 length: 11 amino acids. Trimming stripped 7 bases from V and 5 bases from J, with 12 bases between. Germline values: CDR1 DFQATT, CDR2 SNEGSKA (reference sequence). The CDR3 nucleotides are TGCAGTGTCGGCAGGGCAAACGAGCAGTACTTC. Encoded protein: CSVGRANEQYF.

This chain connects TRBV20-1 to TRBJ2-1; 11 bases line up with TRBD2. The junction had 6 bases not matched to a gene; V was cut back by 6 bases and J by 5 bases. The V gene's germline CDR1 is DFQATT and CDR2 SNEGSKA (reference sequence). CDR3 length equals 14 residues. In nucleotides, the CDR3 is TGCAGTGCAGAGGGACTAGCGGTTAACAATGAGCAGTTCTTC. Its translation is CSAEGLAVNNEQFF.

This clonotype was counted ten times or more. The chain recombines TRBV5-1 with TRBJ2-1; a possible D gene is TRBD2 (7 bases). In germline, CDR1 is SGHRS, CDR2 YFSETQ. The ends were cut back, 4 bases at V and 5 bases at J, with 16 bases in the middle. The CDR3 extends over 15 amino acids. The CDR3 DNA is TGCGCCAGCAGCCGGGGGGCTAGCGCGAACAATGAGCAGTTCTTC. As protein: CASSRGASANNEQFF.

The rearrangement links TRBV20-1 to TRBJ2-1; 12 bases are shared with TRBD2. Germline V CDR1 and CDR2: DFQATT, SNEGSKA (reference sequence). V shed 5 bases and J 8 bases; nucleotides not matched to a gene: 7. The CDR3 is 14 residues long. CDR3 sequence reads: CSASRTSGDDEQFF. The CDR3 DNA is TGCAGTGCTTCCCGGACTAGCGGGGATGATGAGCAGTTCTTC.

This clonotype came up many times. This chain links TRBV6-1 with TRBJ1-5; no clear D gene. This CDR3 spans 13 amino acids. Germline loops: CDR1 MNHNS, CDR2 SASEGT. Trimming removed 6 bases from V and 4 bases from J, with 10 bases in between. The DNA of the CDR3 is TGTGCCAGCAGCCGGGAGCCTAATCAGCCCCAGCATTTT. This gives the protein CASSREPNQPQHF.